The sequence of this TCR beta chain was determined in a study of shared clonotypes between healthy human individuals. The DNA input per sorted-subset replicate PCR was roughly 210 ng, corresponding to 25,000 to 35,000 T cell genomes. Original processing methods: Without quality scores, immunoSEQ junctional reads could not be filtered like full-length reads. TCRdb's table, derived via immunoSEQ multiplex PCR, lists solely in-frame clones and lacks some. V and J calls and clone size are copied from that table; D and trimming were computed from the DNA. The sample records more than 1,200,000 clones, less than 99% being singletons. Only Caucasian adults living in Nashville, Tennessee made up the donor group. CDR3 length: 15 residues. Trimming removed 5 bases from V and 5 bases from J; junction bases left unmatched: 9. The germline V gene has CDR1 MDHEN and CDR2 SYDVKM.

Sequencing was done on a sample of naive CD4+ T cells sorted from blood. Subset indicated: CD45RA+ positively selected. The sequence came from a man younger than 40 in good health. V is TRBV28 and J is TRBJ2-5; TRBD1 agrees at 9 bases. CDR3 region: CASSTSTGGRETQYF. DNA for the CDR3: TGTGCCAGCAGTACATCAACAGGGGGCAGGGAGACCCAGTACTTC.